This T cell receptor beta chain was captured by sequencing in a study of cytomegalovirus exposure and HLA in healthy donors (dated 2017 in TCRdb). For context, the study as a whole: An earlier analysis of a few hundred of the donors reported approximately 260 Gb of sequence data and 90 million to 120 million unique TCR beta sequences obtained from roughly 170 million T cells. Alongside the repertoire data, information on donor age, sex, ethnicity and CMV serostatus was compiled. A later analysis re-examined previously published TCR beta repertoires from around 670 donors and added high-resolution HLA genotyping to investigate patterns of TCR occurrence. Among the roughly 390 genotyped donors, approximately 81% belonged to the genetic ancestry cluster associated with self-reported Caucasian donors. HLA typing included class I and class II loci at four-digit resolution. Rather than using new phenotypic data, the later analysis identified candidate immune exposures from TCR beta sequences and from how often those sequences occurred across donors. The study aimed to test whether signatures of past pathogen exposure could be identified by cataloging public T cell receptors. The number of typed donors differed by locus: roughly 620-630 for A, B, C, DRB1 and DQB1; approximately 520 for DQA1; over 600 for DPA1; and about 450 for DPB1. High-throughput TCR immunosequencing, statistical association of individual TCRs with disease status, and machine learning were combined to predict cytomegalovirus infection status. Genome-wide SNP genotypes for about 65% of the 666 donors were used in a later genetic analysis, which treated that subset as a discovery cohort. An earlier analysis of fewer than 700 of the donors applied high-throughput TCR beta sequencing to assess whether each TCR beta V gene segment acted as functional or pseudogenic. Along with the roughly 670-subject first cohort, a separate validation cohort of around 120 different subjects was used. Using immunosequencing, the study profiled T cell repertoires from 666 subjects and related those repertoires to cytomegalovirus serostatus. On average, around 240,000 unique TCR beta nucleotide sequences were sequenced per donor among a few hundred genotyped donors of the cohort, with 15% to 20% of those sequences being non-productive. Every repertoire in the discovery cohort had been generated on one and the same sequencing platform. Because of strong linkage in the cohort, 5 or 6 DR-DQ haplotypes were treated as single units for association and clustering. Roughly 300 gigabases of sequencing data and around 87 million unique TCR sequences were included in an early release covering several hundred HLA-typed donors.

This clone was counted a few times. Its binding antigen is unknown. Qualities for individual bases were not recorded, and no much larger clone is one base off. Library preparation was by the immunoSEQ multiplex PCR assay. For the multiplex PCR, a mixture combining 60 forward primers for TCR Vbeta segments and 13 reverse primers for TCR Jbeta segments was used. The CDR3 region of rearranged TCR beta genes was amplified from genomic DNA with a multiplex PCR assay. On the Illumina HiSeq System, the amplified TCR beta libraries were sequenced as 87-base-pair reads. The paper's data handling went like this. A later analysis counted some 80 million unique TCR beta chains across the approximately 700 repertoires, and some 11 million of these chains were shared by at least two donors. To remove PCR and sequencing errors, raw reads were error-corrected and collapsed into unique sequences using a nearest-neighbor algorithm that merged closely related sequences. Alignment of CDR3 sequences to IMGT reference sequences was used to assign V, D and J gene segments. For a sequence to be retained, a match of at least six nucleotides to both a V gene segment and a J gene segment was required. Rearrangements were called productive when the CDR3 lacked stop codons and stayed in frame with V and J; all others were non-productive. Following IMGT convention, CDR3 was defined as the stretch from the second conserved V-encoded cysteine up to the conserved J-encoded phenylalanine. In an earlier analysis of just under 600 of the donors, sequences lacking an unambiguous match to a single V gene segment were excluded. In an earlier analysis of some 590 of the donors, a V segment was called functional when productive rearrangements were above 56.7%, and segregating when the standard deviation between donors exceeded 5%. A statistical classification framework was developed to diagnose cytomegalovirus status using the catalog of TCR beta chain sequences. In a later analysis, V and J genes were assigned by comparing TCR nucleotide sequences against IMGT/GENE-DB human TR gene sequences. Using the TCRdist pipeline, a later analysis assigned CDR3 sequences along with most-parsimonious VDJ recombination scenarios. In a later analysis, each TCR beta chain was defined by its CDR3 amino acid sequence together with its V-gene family, and reads without a unique V-gene family were excluded. To address suspected cross-contamination and a sequencing artifact, a later analysis removed approximately 600 highly shared, low-generation-probability nucleotide sequences. For each public chain, a later analysis derived a clonal expansion index from normalized ranks of inferred template counts within each repertoire. In a later analysis, generation probabilities were computed using a VDJ recombination model fitted to out-of-frame rearrangements, and the results were checked against IGoR. In a later analysis, TCR-TCR, TCR-HLA and TCR-CMV co-occurrence was scored with hypergeometric tests, and a repertoire-size bias correction was applied to TCR pairs. False discovery rates were estimated in a later analysis by permuting HLA or CMV assignments 20 times. In a later analysis, co-occurring TCRs were grouped using DBSCAN, and TCRdist sequence similarity was added for clustering within HLA-allele-positive subsets. Repertoires with fewer than 30,000 or more than 120,000 public chains, plus five repertoires with anomalous nucleotide sharing, were excluded from co-occurrence clustering. TCRdb stores this immuneACCESS table with in-frame sequences only. Part of the clones is absent; in the studies checked, under half of the shortfall reflects unresolved V genes, and no reason is known for the rest. That table gives V, J and clone size, and the DNA gave D and trimming. Within this sample are roughly 190,000 clones, with roughly 9.4% of them counted one time only. Roughly 1.4% of the sample comes from the top ten.

The cohort comprised 710 or so healthy bone marrow donors. All cohort members were sampled while nominally healthy, although unrecorded immune exposures were likely present. The donor tested CMV seropositive, placing the donor among the approximately 310 seropositive members of the cohort. Each donor provided a peripheral blood sample, and peripheral blood mononuclear cells were used for TCR beta sequencing. The Qiagen DNeasy Blood Extraction Kit was used to extract genomic DNA from the blood cell samples. The paper as a whole reports these results and caveats: In a later genetic analysis, fewer N-insertions in productive TCRs were reported among donors in an Asian-associated ancestry cluster than the roughly 700-donor mean. Compared with equally common non-associated chains, HLA-associated TCR beta chains in a later analysis were more clonally expanded and had lower generation probabilities. In both the original and validation cohorts, the classifier was reported to diagnose cytomegalovirus status with high specificity and sensitivity. Because HLA typing was unavailable for some donors at each locus, only the typed subset was used in association tests. V-gene and J-gene trimming of TCR beta chains was associated with a missense DCLRE1C variant in a later genetic analysis, and the association was replicated in an independent cohort. For the cohort, immune exposure information was limited to CMV serostatus. The study gave a list of 150 to 200 TCR beta chains associated with cytomegalovirus. Some IMGT-functional V segments, including TRBV6-2 and TRBV6-3, could not be distinguished by the 87-base-pair reads and were therefore excluded. In vitro tests confirmed that three of the cytomegalovirus-associated TCR beta chains recognize cytomegalovirus antigens. A further reported finding was that TCR beta sequences accurately predicted the HLA-A and HLA-B alleles for most subjects in the first cohort. According to a later analysis, TCR association rates differed among HLA loci, with DRB1 alleles showing the most associated TCRs and HLA-C alleles showing the fewest. The sequencing pipeline was judged likely to have produced a cluster of highly shared sequence variants as a technical artifact. Because counts were too low, seventeen rarely observed V segments, including chromosome 9 orphons, were excluded from the earlier analysis of some 540 of the donors. Linkage disequilibrium might explain the correlated functional status among segregating V segments, but an unknown experimental factor could not be ruled out. Specific HLA alleles were associated with around 18,000 TCR beta sequences at a false discovery rate of 0.05 in a later analysis. The cohort was sequenced for TCR beta chains only, and without alpha or paired-chain data the features that could be detected were limited. Presence/absence analyses assumed roughly uniform sequencing depth across donors, an assumption that may not hold. Most TCR sequences were observed very rarely across donors, whereas some public TCRs were present in many individuals. According to a later analysis, parvovirus B19, influenza, CMV and Epstein-Barr virus appeared linked to several top co-occurrence clusters. According to the authors, the approach could potentially be generalized to other disease states and immunological phenotypes. A later analysis found that most CMV-associated TCR beta chains appeared HLA-restricted, with HLA associations seemingly driven largely by CMV exposure. When HLA alleles, especially DR and DQ, strongly co-occurred, TCR associations were difficult to assign to individual alleles. Broadly in line with IMGT annotations, most TCR beta V segments showed up in productive rearrangements about 87% or about 30% of the time in an earlier analysis of around 550 of the donors.

From cysteine to phenylalanine, the CDR3 is 14 amino acids long. This entry keeps only the CDR3 DNA: 42 bases, framed from base 1. CDR1 and CDR2 (MNHNS, SASEGT) derive from the germline V gene. A distance of 14 bases separates the germline ends of V and J, which lose 4 bases and 8 bases respectively. The sequence was collected from a woman in her 30s in good health and CMV-seropositive. Material: PBMCs. The sequence is built from TRBV6-1 and TRBJ1-4, with the D gene call left open. The CDR3: CASSARVRQEKLFF. The nucleotide sequence reads TGTGCCAGCAGTGCCCGGGTAAGGCAAGAAAAACTGTTTTTT.